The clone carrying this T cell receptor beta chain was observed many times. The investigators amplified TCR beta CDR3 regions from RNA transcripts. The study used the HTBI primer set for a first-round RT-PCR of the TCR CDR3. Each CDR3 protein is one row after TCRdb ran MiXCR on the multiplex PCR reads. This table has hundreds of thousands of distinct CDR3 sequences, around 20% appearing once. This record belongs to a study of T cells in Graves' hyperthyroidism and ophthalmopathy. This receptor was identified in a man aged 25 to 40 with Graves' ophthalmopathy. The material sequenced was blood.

Written as DNA, the CDR3 is TGTGCCAGCAGCCAGGGCGGCTCTGGAAACACCATATATTTT. This gives the protein CASSQGGSGNTIYF. The genes are TRBV3-1 and TRBJ1-3; no clear D. This CDR3 spans 14 amino acids. Per germline, CDR1 LGHDT and CDR2 YNNKEL (reference sequence). V was trimmed by 3 bases and J by 0 bases, leaving 6 bases between them.